This T cell receptor (beta chain) was recorded in a study of beta chain features in type 1 diabetes. Points from the study as a whole: Shortening of TCRB CDR3s, moderate but significant, appeared in all four CD4+ subsets of Type 1 diabetes patients.

The CDR3 is made up of 15 amino acids. V was pared by 5 bases and J by 4 bases, with 3 bases of the junction left unmatched. From germline, CDR1 is SGHDN and CDR2 FVKESK. All of the isolated RNA was reverse transcribed, so expressed TCRB transcripts were sequenced. Profiling relied on immunoSEQ multiplex PCR, and the TCRdb table lists in-frame clones only, not all of them. The profile shows 600,000 to 700,000 clones, roughly 13% of them singletons. Every participating donor gave one draw, a heparinised blood sample averaging about 100 mL. This clone was seen only a few times. What it binds is not known.

The sequence came from a man between 18 and 35 years old with type 1 diabetes. Specimen: naive CD4+ T cells from blood. The V gene is TRBV14, the J gene TRBJ2-2, with 11 positions matching TRBD2. CDR3 sequence reads: CASSFGLAGTGELFF. The CDR3 coding sequence is TGTGCCAGCAGCTTCGGACTAGCGGGCACCGGGGAGCTGTTTTTT.